These 16 T cell receptor beta chains originate from one sample sequenced in a study of human T cells and chemical hapten exposure. TCRdb passed the RACE reads through MiXCR, listing each CDR3 protein once. The sample yields over 300,000 distinct CDR3 sequences, more than 4.5% seen once. Time point noted: pre-sensitization, week 0. As to treatment: therapeutic diphenylcyclopropenone sensitization with weekly scalp DPC. Sequenced here: whole blood, sampled in connection with sensitization to the hapten diphenylcyclopropenone (DPC). These receptors were collected from a woman between 50 and 59 years old with alopecia areata. Some clones in this sample may be carry-over from other donors' samples.

This clonotype was seen at least ten times. V usage is TRBV11-2 and J usage is TRBJ2-3; TRBD1 or TRBD2 may be the D gene (5 bases each). V gave up 3 bases and J gave up 13 bases, with 14 bases separating them. Germline loops: CDR1 SGHAT, CDR2 FQNNGV. The CDR3 covers 12 residues. CDR3 protein: CASSFGTGKEYF. The CDR3 DNA is TGTGCCAGCAGCTTTGGGACGGGAAAGGAGTATTTT.

This clonotype was detected ten times or more. The CDR3: CASSERLAHTDTQYF. CDR3 DNA: TGTGCCAGCAGTGAAAGACTAGCCCACACAGATACGCAGTATTTT. This chain uses TRBV9 with TRBJ2-3; 7 nucleotides line up with TRBD2. The CDR3 runs 15 residues. J was trimmed by 2 bases and V by 5 bases; bases with no gene match: 8. Germline V gene lookup returns CDR1 SGDLS and CDR2 YYNGEE.

This clonotype appeared a few times. The rearrangement joins TRBV27 to TRBJ1-2, with 9 bases aligning to TRBD1. The germline CDR1 and CDR2 sequences are MNHEY and SMNVEV (reference sequence). This CDR3 has 13 residues. V gave up 8 bases and J gave up 4 bases; unmatched junction bases: 5. CDR3 in DNA: TGTGCCAGCGCCGGACAGGGGCCCTATGGCTACACCTTC. Translated, it gives CASAGQGPYGYTF.

This clonotype was seen ten or more times. CDR3 DNA: TGTGCCAGCAGCTCGGGACAGGGCTCTGGAAACACCATATATTTT. Translation: CASSSGQGSGNTIYF. This sequence joins TRBV12-3 or TRBV12-4 and TRBJ1-3, with 9 positions matching TRBD1. J gave up 0 bases and V 6 bases, and 3 bases lay outside the gene matches. This CDR3 comprises 15 residues.

This clonotype was counted only a few times. The gene calls are TRBV2 and TRBJ1-5; 10 bases fit TRBD1. This CDR3 has 15 residues. Germline CDR1 reads SNHLY; CDR2 reads FYNNEI. With 1 base clipped from V and 8 bases from J, the junction kept 5 bases outside the gene matches. As DNA, the CDR3 is TGTGCCAGCAGTGAAGGGGGACAGGGGATGAAGCCCCAGCATTTT. Translating gives CASSEGGQGMKPQHF.

This clonotype came up many times. The chain recombines TRBV5-4 with TRBJ2-3; no firm D call. With 5 bases removed from V and 0 bases from J, the gap between germline ends came to 7 bases. This CDR3 is 13 amino acids long. Germline CDR1 SGHNT, CDR2 YYREEE (reference sequence). This chain's CDR3 is CASSRISTDTQYF. The DNA for the CDR3 is TGTGCCAGCAGTCGAATAAGCACAGATACGCAGTATTTT. Full variable domain (outside the CDR3, taken from reference TRBV5-4 and TRBJ2-3): ETGVTQSPTHLIKTRGQQVTLRCSSQSGHNTVSWYQQALGQGPQFIFQYYREEENGRGNFPPRFSGLQFPNYSSELNVNALELDDSALYLCASSRISTDTQYFGPGTRLTVL.

This clonotype was recorded a few times. The CDR3 loop is CASSPGPTPEAFF. The CDR3 DNA reads as TGTGCCAGCAGCCCAGGGCCAACCCCAGAAGCTTTCTTT. The chain employs TRBV7-2 and TRBJ1-1; TRBD1 is a possible D gene (5 bases). The V gene's germline CDR1 is SGHTA and CDR2 FQGNSA. Trimming left V 5 bases short and J 8 bases short, with 15 bases between. The CDR3 totals 13 residues.

In DNA, the CDR3 is TGCAGCGTTGAAAGGTTGGGAGAGCAGTACTTC. Translation: CSVERLGEQYF. V gene TRBV29-1 combines with J gene TRBJ2-7; no clear D gene. The CDR3 is 11 amino acids. The V gene's germline CDR1 is SQVTM and CDR2 ANQGSEA. V dropped 2 bases and J dropped 7 bases, with 9 bases sitting between them.

This clonotype was counted between two and nine times. The J gene is TRBJ2-1, the V gene TRBV5-4, with D hard to call. The CDR3 sequence is 16 residues long. Per germline, CDR1 SGHNT and CDR2 YYREEE (reference sequence). Trimming stripped 2 bases from V and 2 bases from J, with 14 bases between. DNA of the CDR3: TGTGCCAGCAGCTTACGGCCAGAGTATACCTACAATGAGCAGTTCTTC. Translation gives CASSLRPEYTYNEQFF. Supplemented by reference TRBV5-4 and TRBJ2-1, the full variable domain reads ETGVTQSPTHLIKTRGQQVTLRCSSQSGHNTVSWYQQALGQGPQFIFQYYREEENGRGNFPPRFSGLQFPNYSSELNVNALELDDSALYLCASSLRPEYTYNEQFFGPGTRLTVL.

This clonotype was counted a few times. The chain joins TRBV9 to TRBJ2-1; 10 bases fit TRBD2. The length of the CDR3 is 16 residues. Germline CDR1 SGDLS, CDR2 YYNGEE. J gave up 5 bases and V 0 bases, and 5 bases lay outside the gene matches. The CDR3 DNA reads as TGTGCCAGCAGCGTAGAAGGGACTAGCGTCAACAATGAGCAGTTCTTC. As protein: CASSVEGTSVNNEQFF. Using reference TRBV9 and TRBJ2-1 for the parts outside the CDR3, the full variable domain is DSGVTQTPKHLITATGQRVTLRCSPRSGDLSVYWYQQSLDQGLQFLIQYYNGEERAKGNILERFSAQQFPDLHSELNLSSLELGDSALYFCASSVEGTSVNNEQFFGPGTRLTVL.

This clonotype was detected many times. This CDR3 is CASSQVRGRRMNTEAFF. The CDR3 DNA is TGCGCCAGCAGCCAAGTGAGGGGGAGGAGGATGAACACTGAAGCTTTCTTT. The rearrangement uses TRBV4-3 and TRBJ1-1; D may be TRBD1 (6 bases). The CDR3 loop spans 17 amino acids. V lost 1 base and J lost 0, with 15 bases in between. CDR1 LGHNA and CDR2 YSLEER come from the germline V gene.

This clonotype was found many times. This rearrangement joins TRBV12-3 or TRBV12-4 to TRBJ1-5; 7 bases agree with TRBD1. The V and J ends lost 5 bases and 5 bases, in that order; junction bases with no gene match: 12. This CDR3 spans 16 amino acids. The chain's CDR3 is CASSVLTGMGYQPQHF. Here the CDR3 DNA reads TGTGCCAGCAGTGTATTGACAGGGATGGGTTATCAGCCCCAGCATTTT.

The chain combines TRBV12-3 or TRBV12-4 with TRBJ1-3; 11 positions agree with TRBD1. CDR3 length: 17 amino acids. The ends lost 5 bases at V and 0 bases at J; junction bases unmatched: 6. The CDR3 DNA follows: TGTGCCAGCAGTACCGGACAGGGGGCCCTCTCTGGAAACACCATATATTTT. Residues: CASSTGQGALSGNTIYF.

This clonotype was detected a few times. The chain is built from TRBV20-1 and TRBJ1-1; 7 nucleotides match TRBD1. Germline V CDR1 and CDR2: DFQATT, SNEGSKA (reference sequence). The CDR3 consists of 10 residues. DNA for the CDR3: TGCAGCACAGGGGACACTGAAGCTTTCTTT. This sequence encodes CSTGDTEAFF.

This clonotype turned up a few times. The chain carries TRBV12-3 or TRBV12-4 and TRBJ1-6; D may be TRBD1 (5 bases). The CDR3 contains 14 residues. The V and J ends lost 8 bases and 2 bases respectively, with 10 bases between them. The CDR3 sequence is CASSGSTYNSPLHF. In DNA form, the CDR3 reads TGTGCCAGCTCAGGGAGCACCTATAATTCACCCCTCCACTTT.

This clonotype was counted between two and nine times. The rearrangement links TRBV27 to TRBJ2-4, with a possible D match to TRBD2 (6 bases). The CDR3 is 13 amino acids. Germline lookup yields CDR1 MNHEY and CDR2 SMNVEV (reference sequence). V was pared by 4 bases and J by 11 bases, with 15 bases between. As DNA, the CDR3 is TGTGCCAGCAGTTGGCGGGGAGGCGGCTTTCAGTACTTC. It translates to CASSWRGGGFQYF.